A selection of T cell receptor beta chains follows, all from one sample in a study of shared clonotypes between healthy human individuals. Assay used: immunoSEQ multiplex PCR; TCRdb lists only in-frame clones, some missing. This table holds roughly 2 million clones, 95% found once. Sequencing was done on a sample of naive CD4+ T cells sorted from blood. These receptors originate from a man between 18 and 35 years old in good health. Each CDR3 is given with its conserved first and last residue. The D gene is left open where the match is weak. A clone size is listed for some rows: how often the clone was seen (once, few, many), or a class if it is expanded.

clone_size | d_call | j_call | v_call | cdr3_nt | cdr3_aa
. | . | TRBJ1-3 | TRBV18 | TGTGCCAGCTCACGGCTGACGGCAGGAGGAAACACCATATATTTT | CASSRLTAGGNTIYF
. | . | TRBJ1-2 | TRBV30 | TGTGCCTGGAGTGTGTCCGGGGTCTATGGCTACACCTTC | CAWSVSGVYGYTF
. | TRBD1 | TRBJ2-1 | TRBV14 | TGTGCCAGCAGCCAGAACAGGGGAGAGCAGTTCTTC | CASSQNRGEQFF
once | . | TRBJ2-5 | TRBV5-4 | TGTGCCAGCAGCGTAGCCGACAGGCTGAAGACCCAGTACTTC | CASSVADRLKTQYF
. | . | TRBJ2-2 | TRBV19 | TGTGCCAGTCGGACCATCGGGACCCACCACACCGGGGAGCTGTTTTTT | CASRTIGTHHTGELFF
. | . | TRBJ2-3 | TRBV10-3 | TGTGCCATCAGTGAAAGGGGCTCCACTAGCACAGATACGCAGTATTTT | CAISERGSTSTDTQYF
. | . | TRBJ2-7 | TRBV7-9 | TGTGCCAGCAGCCATGGGAGTTCCTACGAGCAGTACTTC | CASSHGSSYEQYF
. | . | TRBJ2-3 | TRBV5-1 | TGCGCCAGCAGCGAAGACAGGTCTCAGAATACGCAGTATTTT | CASSEDRSQNTQYF
. | . | TRBJ2-7 | TRBV5-8 | TGTGCCAGCAGCCGGGCGGGCAGGGGACCCTACGAGCAGTACTTC | CASSRAGRGPYEQYF
. | TRBD2 | TRBJ2-1 | TRBV10-1 | TGCGCCAGCAGTGAGGGCGGACTAGGATATAGTGAGCAGTTCTTC | CASSEGGLGYSEQFF
. | TRBD1 | TRBJ1-5 | TRBV7-2 | TGTGCCAGCAGCCTAGACAGGGGCAATCAGCCCCAGCATTTT | CASSLDRGNQPQHF
. | . | TRBJ2-2 | TRBV27 | TGTGCCAGCAGTACCAGGGGCCTGAACACCGGGGAGCTGTTTTTT | CASSTRGLNTGELFF
. | TRBD1 | TRBJ1-5 | TRBV28 | TGTGCCAGCAGTTCCGGACAGGGTGGGAGCGATCAGCCCCAGCATTTT | CASSSGQGGSDQPQHF
. | . | TRBJ1-4 | TRBV25-1 | TGTGCCAGCACCCCCGGTGCTAATGAAAAACTGTTTTTT | CASTPGANEKLFF
. | . | TRBJ2-1 | TRBV2 | TGTGCCAGCAGGACGGGCTTCCAGAGGTTCTTC | CASRTGFQRFF
. | . | TRBJ2-5 | TRBV2 | TGTGCCAGCAGTGCTTGGCAGTCAGTGGCCCAGTACTTC | CASSAWQSVAQYF
. | . | TRBJ1-4 | TRBV20-1 | TGCAGTGCCCAGGGAGGGGAAAAACTGTTTTTT | CSAQGGEKLFF
. | TRBD2 | TRBJ2-3 | TRBV30 | TGTGCCTGGAGGAAACTAGCGAGTAGCACAGATACGCAGTATTTT | CAWRKLASSTDTQYF
. | . | TRBJ2-5 | TRBV5-1 | TGCGCCAGCAGCTTGGTTGGCGCCAGCCAAGAGACCCAGTACTTC | CASSLVGASQETQYF
once | . | TRBJ2-5 | TRBV6-1 | TGTGCCAGCACTCACGGGGGCCAAGAGACCCAGTACTTC | CASTHGGQETQYF
. | . | TRBJ2-1 | TRBV9 | TGTGCCAGCAGCGTAGCCGCTAGCGCCATTAATGAGCAGTTCTTC | CASSVAASAINEQFF
. | . | TRBJ2-7 | TRBV6-6 | TGTGCCAGCAGCCCACCGGGGGCCTACGAGCAGTACTTC | CASSPPGAYEQYF
. | TRBD1 | TRBJ2-5 | TRBV2 | TGTGCCAGCATCTACAGGGGGCGCGGAGAGACCCAGTACTTC | CASIYRGRGETQYF
. | . | TRBJ2-5 | TRBV5-1 | TGCGCCAGCAGCTTGACGGCCCGACTTGGCCAAGAGACCCAGTACTTC | CASSLTARLGQETQYF
. | . | TRBJ1-1 | TRBV20-1 | TGCAGTGCTAGAGAAAGACGGGGAGCTTTCTTT | CSARERRGAFF
. | TRBD1 | TRBJ1-6 | TRBV7-2 | TGTGCCAGCAGCCCAGAGACAGGGTATGGTTCACCCCTCCACTTT | CASSPETGYGSPLHF
. | TRBD2 | TRBJ2-3 | TRBV28 | TGTGCCAGCAGGCGGACTAGCGGGGACTCAGATACGCAGTATTTT | CASRRTSGDSDTQYF
. | . | TRBJ1-2 | TRBV29-1 | TGCAGCGTTGAGCAGGGCTTCTATGGCTACACCTTC | CSVEQGFYGYTF
. | TRBD2 | TRBJ2-5 | TRBV7-8 | TGTGCCAGCAGCCCTAGCGGGGGGGCTCAAGAGACCCAGTACTTC | CASSPSGGAQETQYF
. | TRBD2 | TRBJ2-7 | TRBV5-4 | TGTGCCAGCAGCGCTGGACTAGCGGACATTTACGAGCAGTACTTC | CASSAGLADIYEQYF
many | . | TRBJ1-2 | TRBV29-1 | TGCAGCGTTGATCAGGGAGATAACTATGGCTACACCTTC | CSVDQGDNYGYTF
. | . | TRBJ2-7 | TRBV5-1 | TGCGCCAGCAGTCTCGAGGGGGTCCTCTACGAGCAGTACTTC | CASSLEGVLYEQYF
. | . | TRBJ2-1 | TRBV5-1 | TGCGCCAGCAGCTTGCAGCCCCCTAACTACAATGAGCAGTTCTTC | CASSLQPPNYNEQFF
. | . | TRBJ2-7 | TRBV1 | TGCACCAGCAGCCAACAACTTCGGGACACCATATACGAGCAGTACTTC | CTSSQQLRDTIYEQYF
. | . | TRBJ2-7 | TRBV5-6 | TGTGCCAGCAGCCCCCGGACAGCCTCCTACGAGCAGTACTTC | CASSPRTASYEQYF